The T cell receptor beta chain described here comes from a study of blood T cell repertoires in COVID-19 (dated by TCRdb to about 2020). The study in broad terms: Samples from collaborators originated in the United States, Italy and Spain and spanned both the acute and convalescent phases of COVID-19. The material from the prospective study consisted of cDNA or gDNA derived from T cells, B-cell-depleted T cells, or PBMCs. Deeply sampled blood TCRbeta repertoires from subjects exposed to, actively infected with, or recovered from COVID-19 were included in the dataset. A freely available public database, intended as a resource for researchers studying the immune response to SARS-CoV-2, is where the repertoires were released. Samples came from the ongoing ImmuneRACE study (first 160 participants) plus 1,254 subjects from 6 global collaborators. The sample metadata nearly always contained a de-identified subject ID, COVID-19 status, age in years and sex. Where available, HLA class I and class II types were obtained from metadata supplied by the sample provider rather than from assay-based typing.

Note on this clone: The clone's antigen remains unknown. Base qualities are not recorded, but no much larger clone differs from it by a single base.

General findings and caveats noted by the study authors: Clinical and demographic metadata were provided uncurated, with the amount varying by source and participant.

TCRbeta CDR3 regions were amplified from genomic DNA by means of the immunoSEQ Assay, a bias-controlled multiplex PCR. The authors' analysis ran thus. The number of nucleated cells in each sample was estimated from the amplification of reference gene primers within the assay. To quantify the absolute abundance of each unique TCRbeta CDR3 rearrangement, sequence reads were collapsed and filtered. For each sample, productive Simpson clonality was calculated by taking the square root of Simpson's diversity index across productive rearrangements. The source is immuneACCESS, and TCRdb retained only in-frame sequences with V and J called. Part of the clones is not carried over; for the studies checked, unresolved V genes explain less than half of this, and the remainder is unexplained. That table furnishes V, J and clone size, whereas the DNA furnished D and trimming. This sample gives about 100,000 clones in total; approximately 86% of them show up just once. The ten largest clones take up roughly 5% of the sample.

Measured from the cysteine to the phenylalanine, the CDR3 is 15 residues long. Only the CDR3 region is kept as DNA, spanning 45 bases read in frame from base 1. Clipping removes 5 bases from V and 4 bases from J, with 10 as the unmatched junction base count. The germline V gene encodes CDR1 ENHRY and CDR2 SYGVKD. Whole blood was collected in K2EDTA tubes by collaborating institutions according to the institutions' own protocols. For TCRbeta analysis, collaborator samples were shipped as frozen whole blood, as isolated PBMCs, or as DNA extracted from either sample type. Input material: peripheral blood. Recombination linked TRBV10-3 to TRBJ2-7, with 8 bases aligning to TRBD1. The receptor was isolated from a human donor in a cohort sampled during active COVID-19. The DNA reads TGTGCCATCAGTATCTGCCGGGACAGGCATTACGAGCAGTACTTC. Its protein reads: CAISICRDRHYEQYF.